This T cell receptor beta chain was sequenced for a study of blood T cell repertoires in COVID-19. Overall study context: Samples of COVID-19 (acute and convalescent) were obtained from the United States, Italy and Spain.

In the source study's methods: Amplified reference gene primers provided the basis for estimating nucleated cell counts. The table came from immunoSEQ multiplex PCR; TCRdb's copy has only in-frame clones and leaves some out. V and J calls and clone size follow that table, whereas D and trimming were derived from the DNA. Of 300,000 to 400,000 clones in the sample, approximately 89% are singletons; the top ten hold about 4.7%. The ends lost 4 bases at V and 13 bases at J; junction bases unmatched: 4. Germline CDR1 SGHVS, CDR2 FNYEAQ. The CDR3 sequence is 11 residues long. Individuals drawn from under 30 US areas were about 18 to 90 years old. Cohorts were based on clinical histories the participants reported.

V is TRBV7-6 and J is TRBJ1-2; TRBD1 aligns across 9 bases. The sample taken for sequencing was PBMCs or T cells enriched from blood (not recorded which). The receptor comes from a man aged 30-40 years who had recovered from COVID-19. The CDR3 region is CASSSDRGLTF. In nucleotides, the CDR3 is TGTGCCAGCAGCTCGGACAGGGGCCTCACCTTC.